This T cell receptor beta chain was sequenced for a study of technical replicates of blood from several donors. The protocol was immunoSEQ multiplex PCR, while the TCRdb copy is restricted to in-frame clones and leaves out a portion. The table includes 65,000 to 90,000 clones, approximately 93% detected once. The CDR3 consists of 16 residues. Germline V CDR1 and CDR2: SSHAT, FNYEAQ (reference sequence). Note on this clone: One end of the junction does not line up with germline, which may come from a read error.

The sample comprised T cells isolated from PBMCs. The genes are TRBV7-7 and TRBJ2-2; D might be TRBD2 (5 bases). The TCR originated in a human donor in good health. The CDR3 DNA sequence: TGTGCTAGCAGCCCAAGCCCGGGGTCGAACACCGGGGAGCTGTTTTTT. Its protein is CASSPSPGSNTGELFF.